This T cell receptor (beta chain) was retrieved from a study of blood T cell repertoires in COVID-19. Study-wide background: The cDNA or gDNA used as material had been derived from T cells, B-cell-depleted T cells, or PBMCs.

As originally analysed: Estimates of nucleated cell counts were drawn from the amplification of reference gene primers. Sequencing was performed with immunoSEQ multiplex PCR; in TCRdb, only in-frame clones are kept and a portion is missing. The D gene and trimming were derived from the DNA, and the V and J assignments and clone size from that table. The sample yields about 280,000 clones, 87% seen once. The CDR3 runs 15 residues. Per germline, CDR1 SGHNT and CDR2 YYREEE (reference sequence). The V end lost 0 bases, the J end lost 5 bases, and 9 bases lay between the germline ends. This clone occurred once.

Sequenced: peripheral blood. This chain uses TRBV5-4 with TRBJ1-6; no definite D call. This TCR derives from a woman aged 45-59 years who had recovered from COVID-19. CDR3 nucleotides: TGTGCCAGCAGCTTGGACAGATTCGATAATTCACCCCTCCACTTT. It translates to CASSLDRFDNSPLHF.